These 15 T cell receptor beta chains were all obtained from the same sample, sequenced in a study of blood T cell repertoires in COVID-19. Using immunoSEQ multiplex PCR, the repertoire was profiled, and TCRdb retains in-frame clones only, with some absent. The data hold about 120,000 clones, with 75% to 85% observed a single time. The sample was peripheral blood. All receptors come from a human donor in a cohort sampled during active COVID-19.

CDR3 loop: CASSRGLAGGNVEQYF. The CDR3 bases are TGTGCCAGCAGTCGTGGACTAGCGGGGGGGAATGTCGAGCAGTACTTC. V usage is TRBV7-2 and J usage is TRBJ2-7, with 15 positions matching TRBD2. CDR1 and CDR2 (germline): SGHTA, FQGNSA. The CDR3 loop spans 16 amino acids. Trimming took 6 bases from V and 6 from J; bases not matched to a gene: 9.

The rearrangement joins TRBV9 to TRBJ1-2; possible D gene TRBD1, 5 bases. From germline, CDR1 is SGDLS and CDR2 YYNGEE. Trimming took off 0 bases at V and 3 bases at J, with 9 bases between the two ends. CDR3 size: 14 residues. CDR3 nucleotide sequence: TGTGCCAGCAGCGTAGGCAAAGGGGACTATGGCTACACCTTC. Translating it yields CASSVGKGDYGYTF.

The chain is built from TRBV28 and TRBJ2-3, with 10 bases aligning to TRBD2. CDR3 length: 15 amino acids. Germline lookup yields CDR1 MDHEN and CDR2 SYDVKM. Trimming took 6 bases from V and 1 from J; bases not matched to a gene: 4. CDR3 sequence reads: CASSNLAGGTDTQYF. The CDR3 DNA is TGTGCCAGCAGCAATCTAGCGGGGGGCACAGATACGCAGTATTTT.

The CDR3 nucleotides read TGCAGCGTTACAGGGGGTAGCAATCAGCCCCAGCATTTT. Translated, it gives CSVTGGSNQPQHF. The rearrangement joins TRBV29-1 to TRBJ1-5; TRBD1 agrees at 8 bases. Germline assignment: CDR1 SQVTM and CDR2 ANQGSEA. J lost 0 bases, V lost 5 bases, and 0 bases had no gene match. The CDR3 sequence is 13 residues long.

The genes are TRBV18 and TRBJ2-1, with 7 bases that match TRBD2. Germline V gene lookup returns CDR1 KGHSH and CDR2 LQKENI. This CDR3 is 14 amino acids long. Trimming at V came to 2 bases and at J to 6 bases, leaving 4 bases not matched to a gene. In DNA, the CDR3 is TGTGCCAGCTCACCATACTCTAGCGGCAATGAGCAGTTCTTC. Its translation is CASSPYSSGNEQFF.

The chain employs TRBV28 and TRBJ1-6, with 8 bases lining up with TRBD1. From germline, CDR1 is MDHEN and CDR2 SYDVKM. With 6 bases clipped from V and 9 bases from J, the junction kept 10 bases outside the gene matches. CDR3 length equals 15 residues. CDR3 sequence reads: CASSITGTGGSPLHF. CDR3 DNA sequence: TGTGCCAGCAGCATCACCGGGACAGGCGGTTCACCCCTCCACTTT. Complete variable domain (other parts from reference TRBV28 and TRBJ1-6): DVKVTQSSRYLVKRTGEKVFLECVQDMDHENMFWYRQDPGLGLRLIYFSYDVKMKEKGDIPEGYSVSREKKERFSLILESASTNQTSMYLCASSITGTGGSPLHFGNGTRLTVT.

The chain links TRBV5-1 to TRBJ1-1; TRBD1 matches 7 bases. With V trimmed by 7 bases and J by 3 bases, 6 bases remained unmatched. This CDR3 comprises 13 residues. CDR1 SGHRS and CDR2 YFSETQ come from the germline V gene. CDR3 DNA: TGCGCCAGCGCGACAGGGTTCGACACTGAAGCTTTCTTT. Its translation is CASATGFDTEAFF.

J is TRBJ2-1 and V is TRBV6-2 or TRBV6-3; 10 nucleotides agree with TRBD2. The CDR3 has 14 amino acids. Trimming took 2 bases from V and 8 from J; bases not matched to a gene: 3. CDR1 and CDR2 from the germline V gene are MNHEY and SVGEGT. Here the CDR3 reads CASSYGAGGYEQFF. The CDR3 DNA reads as TGTGCCAGCAGTTACGGAGCGGGGGGGTATGAGCAGTTCTTC.

This chain uses TRBV7-9 with TRBJ2-3, with D maybe TRBD2 (5 bases). Germline V gives CDR1 SEHNR, CDR2 FQNEAQ (reference sequence). The CDR3 covers 15 residues. V shed 10 bases and J shed 0 bases, with 17 bases lying between them. The CDR3 nucleotides read TGTGCCACCCCTCGGACTCCTACTAGCACAGATACGCAGTATTTT. Its protein product is CATPRTPTSTDTQYF.

CDR3 sequence: CASTKQGGRTDTQYF. The CDR3 bases are TGTGCCAGCACTAAACAGGGGGGACGGACAGATACGCAGTATTTT. V and J are TRBV2 and TRBJ2-3, with 8 bases lining up with TRBD1. Trimming at V came to 7 bases and at J to 3 bases, leaving 9 bases not matched to a gene. The CDR3 sequence is 15 residues long. The V gene's germline CDR1 is SNHLY and CDR2 FYNNEI.

The chain joins TRBV3-1 (or the pseudogene TRBV3-2) to TRBJ1-2; TRBD1 agrees at 7 bases. Germline values: CDR1 LGHDT, CDR2 YNNKEL (reference sequence). Trimming at V came to 0 bases and at J to 4 bases, leaving 5 bases not matched to a gene. The CDR3 sequence is 15 residues long. DNA for the CDR3: TGTGCCAGCAGCCAAGACAGGGGGTGGGGCTATGGCTACACCTTC. Amino acids: CASSQDRGWGYGYTF.

About this clone: A read error may produce the germline difference seen at one junction end. V usage is TRBV10-3 and J usage is TRBJ2-1; D is perhaps TRBD1 (6 bases). The germline V gene encodes CDR1 ENHRY and CDR2 SYGVKD. This CDR3 has 14 residues. The CDR3 bases are TGTGCCATCAAGGAACAGGGCGGGTACAGTGAGCAGTTCTTC. Amino acid sequence: CAIKEQGGYSEQFF.

This sequence joins TRBV2 and TRBJ2-3; 9 nucleotides agree with TRBD2. The CDR3 length is 14 residues. The J segment lost 4 bases and the V segment lost 5 bases, leaving 4 bases of the junction unmatched. Germline V gene lookup returns CDR1 SNHLY and CDR2 FYNNEI. The CDR3 protein is CASSLGLASDTQYF. The CDR3 nucleotides read TGTGCCAGCAGTTTGGGACTAGCCTCAGATACGCAGTATTTT.

The gene calls are TRBV7-9 and TRBJ1-4; D is possibly TRBD1 (5 bases). The CDR3 totals 15 residues. Germline loops: CDR1 SEHNR, CDR2 FQNEAQ (reference sequence). The germline V and J ends were trimmed by 3 bases and 8 bases, with 16 bases remaining between them. The CDR3 is CASSLRGSGGEKLFF. The CDR3 DNA is TGTGCCAGCAGCTTGAGGGGCTCGGGAGGAGAAAAACTGTTTTTT.

V gene TRBV7-9 combines with J gene TRBJ1-3; D gene ambiguous. This CDR3 contains 17 residues. The germline V and J ends were trimmed by 2 bases and 3 bases, with 17 bases remaining between them. Germline V lookup: CDR1 SEHNR, CDR2 FQNEAQ (reference sequence). Here the CDR3 DNA reads TGTGCCAGCAGCTTACGGACCCCCGGAGGTTTTGGAAACACCATATATTTT. Its protein product is CASSLRTPGGFGNTIYF.